Listed below are T cell receptor beta chains from one sample, sequenced in a study of cytomegalovirus exposure and HLA in healthy donors. Produced via immunoSEQ multiplex PCR; TCRdb's table is partial and in-frame only. Of around 85,000 clones listed, roughly 72% are singletons. Material for sequencing was PBMCs. The receptors shown here come from a man aged 25-45 years in good health and CMV-seropositive. The CDR3 runs from the conserved cysteine through the conserved F or W. A D gene is named only where the DNA matches it firmly. The size field is filled for only some rows; it gives once, few, many or a size class.

- | - | TRBJ2-2 | TRBV5-4 | TGTGCCAGCAGCTTGGCCCGGGGCACCGGGGAGCTGTTTTTT | CASSLARGTGELFF
- | - | TRBJ1-5 | TRBV2 | TGTGCCAGCAGTGGGGTTGGGGCCAGCAATCAGCCCCAGAATTTT | CASSGVGASNQPQNF
TRBD1 | few | TRBJ2-4 | TRBV28 | TGTGCCAGCAGTCCCGGACAGGGGAGGGACATTCAGTACTTC | CASSPGQGRDIQYF
- | few | TRBJ1-5 | TRBV19 | TGTGCCAGTAGTATAAAGCGGGATCAGCCCCAGCATTTT | CASSIKRDQPQHF
- | once | TRBJ1-4 | TRBV7-2 | TGTGCCAGCAGACCAACAAGTTCTAATGAAAAACTGTTTTTT | CASRPTSSNEKLFF
- | - | TRBJ2-3 | TRBV7-2 | TGTGCCAGCAGCGCCCAAGGATCCAGCGGTAGCACAGATACGCAGTATTTT | CASSAQGSSGSTDTQYF
TRBD1 | - | TRBJ1-1 | TRBV29-1 | TGCAGCGCGGACAGGGCGAACACTGAAGCTTTCTTT | CSADRANTEAFF
- | - | TRBJ1-6 | TRBV2 | TGTGCCAGTAGAGGGAGCTCCTATAATTCACCCCTCCACTTT | CASRGSSYNSPLHF
TRBD1 | - | TRBJ1-5 | TRBV18 | TGTGCCAGCTCGGGCGGGACAGGATCTCAGCCCCAGCATTTT | CASSGGTGSQPQHF
- | - | TRBJ1-1 | TRBV15 | TGTGCCACCAGGTTCGGGGTGAACACTGAAGCTTTCTTT | CATRFGVNTEAFF
TRBD1 | - | TRBJ1-4 | TRBV2 | TGTGCCAGCAGTATTCAGGGGGCTGGTGAAAAACTGTTTTTT | CASSIQGAGEKLFF
- | - | TRBJ2-7 | TRBV7-8 | TGTGCCAGCAGCTTAGCGGTTGGCGGAGGGTACGAGCAGTACTTC | CASSLAVGGGYEQYF
TRBD2 | - | TRBJ2-7 | TRBV25-1 | TGTGCCAGCAGTTGGCGGGAGGGCCCCTACGAGCAGTACTTC | CASSWREGPYEQYF
TRBD1 | - | TRBJ1-5 | TRBV30 | TGTGCCTGGAGTACCGGACAGGGGGAACAGCCCCAGAATTTT | CAWSTGQGEQPQNF
TRBD2 | few | TRBJ2-1 | TRBV6-5 | TGTGCCACCTGGGAGGGATACAATGAGCAGTTCTTC | CATWEGYNEQFF
TRBD2 | - | TRBJ2-1 | TRBV28 | TGTGCCAGCAGTTTCAGGAGCGGGAGACGGCATGAGCAGTTCTTC | CASSFRSGRRHEQFF
TRBD1 | - | TRBJ1-5 | TRBV29-1 | TGCAGCGTTGAGTCAGGGGGTGATCAGCCCCAGCATTTT | CSVESGGDQPQHF
TRBD1 | - | TRBJ1-1 | TRBV6-5 | TGTGCCAGCTGGCGGAGGGGGCGGACTGAAGCTTTCTTT | CASWRRGRTEAFF
- | once | TRBJ2-7 | TRBV28 | TGTGCCAGCAGTTTAGGGACTCTTCCCTACGAGCAGTACTTC | CASSLGTLPYEQYF
- | - | TRBJ1-2 | TRBV29-1 | TGCAGCGTAGAGACAAGGAATGGCTACACCTTC | CSVETRNGYTF
TRBD2 | - | TRBJ2-1 | TRBV30 | TGTGCCTGGAGTCGAGGGCTAGCGGGGCCCTACAATGAGCAGTTCTTC | CAWSRGLAGPYNEQFF
- | - | TRBJ2-7 | TRBV19 | TGTGCCAGTAGTATAGGGGCAGGGACCTACGAGCAGTACTTC | CASSIGAGTYEQYF
TRBD1 | - | TRBJ1-5 | TRBV4-1 | TGCGCCAGCAGCCAAGTCCAGGGGGGATATAGCAATCAGCCCCAGCATTTT | CASSQVQGGYSNQPQHF
- | - | TRBJ1-3 | TRBV11-2 | TGTGCCAGCAGCCTCACGGCGGGAGACACCATATATTTT | CASSLTAGDTIYF
TRBD2 | - | TRBJ2-6 | TRBV29-1 | TGCAGCGTCCTGGGGGGGGGTGGGGCCAACGTCCTGACTTTC | CSVLGGGGANVLTF
- | - | TRBJ1-1 | TRBV18 | TGTGCCAGCTCCGTTCGAGGGGGTAAGGACACTGAAGCTTTCTTT | CASSVRGGKDTEAFF
TRBD1 | - | TRBJ1-1 | TRBV4-3 | TGCGCCAGCAGCAACCTAGGGACAGCGAACACTGAAGCTTTCTTT | CASSNLGTANTEAFF
- | few | TRBJ2-2 | TRBV5-6 | TGTGCCAGCAGCTTCTCCCCCCGCACCGGGGAGCTGTTTTTT | CASSFSPRTGELFF
- | - | TRBJ1-1 | TRBV4-1 | TGCGCCAGCAGCCAAGGGCGAAAACAGGGTCATGCTGAAGCTTTCTTT | CASSQGRKQGHAEAFF
- | few | TRBJ1-3 | TRBV7-9 | TGTGCCAGCAGCTTAGCCCCTAACACCATATATTTT | CASSLAPNTIYF
- | - | TRBJ1-2 | TRBV19 | TGTGCCAGTAGTATGATGCGGGAATACAGCTATGGCTACACCTTC | CASSMMREYSYGYTF
- | - | TRBJ2-1 | TRBV19 | TGTGCCAGTAGTACGACCAGGGGAAATGAGCAGTTCTTC | CASSTTRGNEQFF
TRBD1 | once | TRBJ1-1 | TRBV5-1 | TGCGCCAGCAGCTTGGGACAGGGTCAAACTGAAGCTTTCTTT | CASSLGQGQTEAFF
- | - | TRBJ1-5 | TRBV7-8 | TGTGCCAGCAGCTTTCGTACAGGTCTTCCCAATCAGCCCCAGCATTTT | CASSFRTGLPNQPQHF
TRBD1 | - | TRBJ1-6 | TRBV7-9 | TGTGCCAGCAGCTCTCCGGGACAGGAGAATTCACCCCTCCACTTT | CASSSPGQENSPLHF
TRBD1 | - | TRBJ1-1 | TRBV2 | TGTGCCAGCAGAGAAAGGACAGGCGTCGACACTGAAGCTTTCTTT | CASRERTGVDTEAFF
TRBD1 | - | TRBJ2-3 | TRBV9 | TGTGCCAGCCAGGACAGGTACTCCGATACGCAGTATTTT | CASQDRYSDTQYF
TRBD1 | - | TRBJ1-2 | TRBV27 | TGTGCCAGCAGCTGGGACAGTAACTATGGCTACACCTTC | CASSWDSNYGYTF
- | few | TRBJ2-1 | TRBV7-8 | TGTGCCAGCAGCTTATCCGGTGCAGTGGACTTATACAATGAGCAGTTCTTC | CASSLSGAVDLYNEQFF
- | - | TRBJ1-5 | TRBV29-1 | TGCAGCGTTGGGACAGACGATCAGCCCCAGAATTTT | CSVGTDDQPQNF
TRBD1 | - | TRBJ1-4 | TRBV6-5 | TGTGCCACACAGGGGATGGGGGAAAAACTGTTTTTT | CATQGMGEKLFF
TRBD2 | - | TRBJ2-1 | TRBV4-2 | TGTGCCACCTCGCTCGCGGGAGACCACAATGAGCAGTTCTTC | CATSLAGDHNEQFF
- | - | TRBJ1-1 | TRBV7-3 | TGTGCCAGCAGATCCGACAGGAACACTGAAGCTTTCTTT | CASRSDRNTEAFF
- | - | TRBJ1-1 | TRBV29-1 | TGCAGCGTTGAGGAGCAGGGAGGGACTGAAGCTTTCTTT | CSVEEQGGTEAFF
- | - | TRBJ2-3 | TRBV29-1 | TGCAGCGTTGAAGCGAGGCGTAGTAGCACAGATACGCAGTATTTT | CSVEARRSSTDTQYF
- | once | TRBJ1-5 | TRBV4-3 | TGCGCCAGCAGCCAAGATCGGTCACAGGGCGCTCAGCCCCAGCATTTT | CASSQDRSQGAQPQHF
TRBD2 | - | TRBJ2-1 | TRBV4-2 | TGTGCCAGCAGCCCGCTAGCGGGGGGGGACTACAATGAGCAGTTCTTC | CASSPLAGGDYNEQFF
- | once | TRBJ1-1 | TRBV7-7 | TGTGCTAGCAGCTTAGGTTGGGAAACAGGGATGAACACTGAAGCTTTCTTT | CASSLGWETGMNTEAFF
TRBD1 | - | TRBJ1-5 | TRBV5-6 | TGTGCCAGCAGCTTCGGGACAGGGGACTTCAATCAGCCCCAGCATTTT | CASSFGTGDFNQPQHF
- | - | TRBJ1-4 | TRBV27 | TGTGCCAGTAGACAGGCAACTAATGAAAAACTGTTTTTT | CASRQATNEKLFF
- | - | TRBJ1-5 | TRBV29-1 | TGCAGCGCTGGGAGGGACCGAGATCAGCCCCAGCATTTT | CSAGRDRDQPQHF
TRBD1 | once | TRBJ2-4 | TRBV5-4 | TGTGCCAGCAGCTTGGCCATACAGGGGAGAGCCAAAAACATTCAGTACTTC | CASSLAIQGRAKNIQYF
- | - | TRBJ2-2 | TRBV6-6 | TGTGCCAGCAGCCGGACCGGGGACACCGGGGAGCTGTTTTTT | CASSRTGDTGELFF
- | few | TRBJ1-5 | TRBV6-5 | TGTGCCAGCAGTGACGGCGGGCCCCAGCATTTT | CASSDGGPQHF